This entry features one TCR beta chain sequence. Generated by immunoSEQ multiplex PCR, the TCRdb table keeps only in-frame clones and is missing some. The sample carries under 300,000 clones, roughly 84% recorded once. The record originates from a study of blood T cell repertoires in COVID-19. Trimming took off 4 bases at V and 5 bases at J, with 15 bases between the two ends. The CDR3 is made up of 14 amino acids. Germline CDR1 is SGHKS and CDR2 is YYEKEE (reference sequence). The rearrangement links TRBV5-5 to TRBJ2-5, with TRBD1 as a possible D gene (5 bases). Sequencing was performed on peripheral blood. This TCR was sampled from a woman in her forties who had recovered from COVID-19. This chain's CDR3 is CASSLGVGRETQYF. The CDR3 coding sequence is TGTGCCAGCAGCCTAGGGGTTGGGCGGGAGACCCAGTACTTC.